This T cell receptor beta chain was sequenced in a study of radiation and T cells in renal cell carcinoma. Study background: Nephrectomy followed 15 Gy stereotactic body radiation by 4 weeks.

Data came from immunoSEQ multiplex PCR; TCRdb stores just in-frame clones and leaves some out. The sample shows about 130,000 clones, about 81% of them seen only once. Whole-study findings and limits: Baseline intratumoral clonotype presence is unknown without pretreatment biopsies. In blood, top tumor clones expanded by 2 weeks, shrinking by 4.

Indicated time point: blood 2 weeks post-SBRT. As to treatment: 15 Gy SBRT to primary tumor, nephrectomy 4 weeks later. Radiation-treated patients gave blood at baseline, week 2 and week 4. Of note for this clone: Antigen specificity is unknown.

This CDR3 comprises 13 residues. Looked up from germline, CDR1 is SGHTA and CDR2 is FQGTGA. Trimming shortened V by 0 bases and J by 11 bases, and 13 bases separated the two germline ends. The TCR was taken from a man over 45 with renal cell carcinoma. The chain recombines TRBV7-3 with TRBJ1-1, with D perhaps TRBD1 (6 bases). The sequenced sample was blood, obtained from a patient whose treatment included radiotherapy and nephrectomy. This CDR3 is CASSLTLQGAAFF. As DNA, the CDR3 is TGTGCCAGCAGCTTAACCCTACAGGGTGCCGCTTTCTTT.